This T cell receptor beta chain is drawn from a study of shared clonotypes between healthy human individuals. Overall study results and limits: Sampling included only blood; tissue repertoires likely differ. Compared with memory subsets, naive subsets generally had larger estimated richness.

This table comes from immunoSEQ multiplex PCR, and its TCRdb copy is limited to in-frame clones, with some not included. The sample has fewer than 2.5 million clones, 93% seen once. The CDR3 is made up of 15 amino acids. Trimming took off 1 base at V and 0 bases at J, with 9 bases between the two ends. Germline V gene data show CDR1 as LGHNA and CDR2 as YNFKEQ. This clone was seen a handful of times. Its antigen is as yet unknown. The receptor was derived from a man aged 18 to 30 in good health. Some clones in this sample may be carry-over from other donors' samples. The chain employs TRBV4-2 and TRBJ1-1; weak D call: TRBD1 (6 bases). Sequencing was carried out using naive CD4+ T cells from PBMCs. As to subset: CD45RA+ positively selected. In DNA form, the CDR3 reads TGTGCCAGCAGCCAAGCAGGGGAGATGAACACTGAAGCTTTCTTT. Its protein is CASSQAGEMNTEAFF.